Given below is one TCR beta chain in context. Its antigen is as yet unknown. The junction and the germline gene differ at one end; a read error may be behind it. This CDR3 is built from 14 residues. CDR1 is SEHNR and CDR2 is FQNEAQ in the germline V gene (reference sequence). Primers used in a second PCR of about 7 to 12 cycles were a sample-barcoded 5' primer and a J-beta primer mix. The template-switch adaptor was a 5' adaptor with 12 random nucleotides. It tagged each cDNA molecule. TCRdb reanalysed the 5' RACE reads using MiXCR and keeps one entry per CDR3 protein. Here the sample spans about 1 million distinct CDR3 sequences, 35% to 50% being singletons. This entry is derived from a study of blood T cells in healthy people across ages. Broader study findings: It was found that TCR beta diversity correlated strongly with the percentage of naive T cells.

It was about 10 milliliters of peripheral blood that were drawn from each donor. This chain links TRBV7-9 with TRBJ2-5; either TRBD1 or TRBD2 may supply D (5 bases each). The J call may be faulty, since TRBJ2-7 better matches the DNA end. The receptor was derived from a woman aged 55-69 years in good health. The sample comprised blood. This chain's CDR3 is CASSLTGTSDEQYF. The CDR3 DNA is TGTGCCAGCAGCCTAACCGGGACCTCCGACGAGCAGTACTTC.